The 21 T cell receptor beta chains listed next were all sequenced from one sample in a study of shared clonotypes between healthy human individuals. Naive CD8 cells, CD45RO-negative and positively selected for CCR7, excluded terminally differentiated effector memory CD45RA+ cells. Data came from immunoSEQ multiplex PCR; TCRdb stores just in-frame clones and leaves some out. The data hold roughly 2.1 million clones, with 85% to 95% observed a single time. Sequenced input: naive CD8+ T cells from PBMCs. These receptors originate from a man in his late teens or twenties in good health. Some clones in this sample may be carry-over from other donors' samples.

The J gene is TRBJ1-2, the V gene TRBV9; 9 bases align to TRBD1. The V and J ends lost 4 bases and 2 bases, in that order; junction bases with no gene match: 6. The germline gives CDR1 SGDLS, CDR2 YYNGEE. The CDR3 totals 15 residues. The CDR3 nucleotides read TGTGCCAGCAGCACGACAGGGGGAAGAAACTATGGCTACACCTTC. It translates to CASSTTGGRNYGYTF.

This clone has just a few counts. The sample carries other DNA sequences with the same CDR3. The chain recombines TRBV28 with TRBJ1-5; D is unresolved. CDR1 is MDHEN and CDR2 is SYDVKM in the germline V gene. The CDR3 covers 13 residues. Deletions cut 3 bases from V and 0 bases from J, with 3 bases between. CDR3 nucleotide sequence: TGTGCCAGCAGTTTCTATAGCAATCAGCCCCAGCATTTT. Translated, it gives CASSFYSNQPQHF. The whole variable domain, filled in from reference TRBV28 and TRBJ1-5, reads DVKVTQSSRYLVKRTGEKVFLECVQDMDHENMFWYRQDPGLGLRLIYFSYDVKMKEKGDIPEGYSVSREKKERFSLILESASTNQTSMYLCASSFYSNQPQHFGDGTRLSIL.

This clone was observed a few times. Other DNA sequences in this sample translate to the same CDR3. The chain is built from TRBV27 and TRBJ2-7, with TRBD1 matching 8 bases. Per the germline V gene, CDR1 is MNHEY and CDR2 is SMNVEV (reference sequence). V lost 5 bases to trimming and J lost 3 bases; unmatched junction nucleotides: 0. The CDR3 is made up of 12 amino acids. The CDR3 loop is CASSDRGYEQYF. Here the CDR3 DNA reads TGTGCCAGCAGTGACAGGGGCTACGAGCAGTACTTC.

The chain couples TRBV4-1 to TRBJ1-1, with D possibly matching TRBD1 (5 bases). The CDR3 length is 16 residues. Germline CDR1 reads MGHRA; CDR2 reads YSYEKL. Deletions cut 1 base from V and 3 bases from J, with 15 bases between. The CDR3 protein is CASSQGRDSLYTEAFF. The CDR3 nucleotides are TGCGCCAGCAGCCAAGGCCGTGACAGCCTATACACTGAAGCTTTCTTT.

This chain uses TRBV11-3 with TRBJ2-1; 9 bases line up with TRBD2. The junction had 5 bases not matched to a gene; V was cut back by 1 base and J by 4 bases. The CDR3 covers 16 residues. Germline CDR1 is SGHNT and CDR2 is YENEEA. CDR3 loop: CASSLVASGKYNEQFF. CDR3 in DNA: TGTGCCAGCAGCTTAGTCGCTAGCGGGAAGTACAATGAGCAGTTCTTC. The full variable domain, in which reference TRBV11-3 and TRBJ2-1 provide the parts outside the CDR3, is EAGVVQSPRYKIIEKKQPVAFWCNPISGHNTLYWYLQNLGQGPELLIRYENEEAVDDSQLPKDRFSAERLKGVDSTLKIQPAELGDSAVYLCASSLVASGKYNEQFFGPGTRLTVL.

The chain joins TRBV27 to TRBJ2-3; D remains ambiguous. CDR1 is MNHEY, CDR2 SMNVEV, per germline (reference sequence). Trimming took off 6 bases at V and 1 base at J, with 11 bases between the two ends. CDR3 size: 14 residues. The DNA of the CDR3 is TGTGCCAGCAGGGGTGGGCAGCGCACAGATACGCAGTATTTT. Protein sequence: CASRGGQRTDTQYF.

The gene calls are TRBV4-1 and TRBJ2-5; 7 bases match TRBD1. Germline assignment: CDR1 MGHRA and CDR2 YSYEKL. CDR3 length: 16 residues. With V trimmed by 5 bases and J by 5 bases, 14 bases remained unmatched. The CDR3 DNA sequence: TGCGCCAGCAGCACCTCAGCCGGGACAGTCAGTGAGACCCAGTACTTC. This codes for CASSTSAGTVSETQYF.

The chain joins TRBV21-1 to TRBJ2-7; the table names TRBD2, a call not compared with the DNA. TRBV21-1 is flagged as a pseudogene. The CDR3 is 16 residues long. The DNA for the CDR3 is TGTGCCAGCAGCAAAGGGACTAGCGGGAGGGCCCACGAGCAGTACTTC. This translates into CASSKGTSGRAHEQYF.

This sequence joins TRBV14 and TRBJ2-5, with a tentative D call TRBD2 (5 bases). CDR3 length: 14 residues. CDR1 is SGHDN, CDR2 FVKESK, per germline. The V end was cut by 1 base, the J end by 5 bases, with 11 bases between. The CDR3 DNA is TGTGCCAGCAGCCAAGTCGGGATGCGGGAGACCCAGTACTTC. This gives the protein CASSQVGMRETQYF.

The J gene is TRBJ2-1, the V gene TRBV6-1; TRBD1 might be the D (6 bases). V dropped 8 bases and J dropped 1 base, with 9 bases sitting between them. CDR3 length: 13 residues. CDR1 and CDR2 from the germline V gene are MNHNS and SASEGT. The CDR3 protein is CASRTGSYNEQFF. The CDR3 DNA is TGTGCCAGCCGCACAGGGTCCTACAATGAGCAGTTCTTC.

Only a few counts were recorded for this clone. V usage is TRBV29-1 and J usage is TRBJ1-1; D is unclear. Trimming removed 4 bases at V and 3 bases at J, with 21 bases between. CDR3 size: 16 residues. CDR1 and CDR2 (germline): SQVTM, ANQGSEA. The DNA for the CDR3 is TGCAGCGTTGCTATACTGTCCGTTTATACCCACACTGAAGCTTTCTTT. Amino acid sequence: CSVAILSVYTHTEAFF. The whole variable domain, remainder taken from reference TRBV29-1 and TRBJ1-1, is SAVISQKPSRDICQRGTSLTIQCQVDSQVTMMFWYRQQPGQSLTLIATANQGSEATYESGFVIDKFPISRPNLTFSTLTVSNMSPEDSSIYLCSVAILSVYTHTEAFFGQGTRLTVV.

The chain is built from TRBV11-2 and TRBJ2-3; 8 bases are shared with TRBD2. This CDR3 has 16 residues. Germline V gene sequence: CDR1 SGHAT, CDR2 FQNNGV. The V gene end was trimmed by 10 bases and the J gene end by 0 bases; junction bases not matched to a gene: 12. The CDR3 is CATRGGLGTSTDTQYF. The CDR3 nucleotides read TGTGCCACACGGGGGGGACTAGGTACTAGCACAGATACGCAGTATTTT.

This chain connects TRBV6-1 to TRBJ2-1; 9 bases agree with TRBD2. Germline values: CDR1 MNHNS, CDR2 SASEGT. The V gene end was trimmed by 4 bases and the J gene end by 2 bases; junction bases not matched to a gene: 9. The CDR3 extends over 17 amino acids. CDR3 nucleotides: TGTGCCAGCAGTGCGACGCCGAGCGGGAGGCCCTACAATGAGCAGTTCTTC. Encoded protein: CASSATPSGRPYNEQFF.

This clone was picked up one time. This specimen includes other DNA sequences encoding the same CDR3. The chain carries TRBV15 and TRBJ2-3; D uncertain. Trimming took 8 bases from V and 5 from J, leaving 5 bases between them. The germline CDR1 and CDR2 sequences are LNHNV and YYDKDF (reference sequence). The CDR3 has 10 amino acids. CDR3 bases: TGTGCCACCGGGAAAGATACGCAGTATTTT. It translates to CATGKDTQYF.

The chain carries TRBV5-1 and TRBJ2-7; either TRBD1 or TRBD2 may fit D (5 bases each). CDR3 length: 14 amino acids. Germline loops: CDR1 SGHRS, CDR2 YFSETQ. The V end lost 6 bases, the J end lost 2 bases, and 15 bases lay between the germline ends. CDR3 bases: TGCGCCAGCAACCCCGGGACGGTAACCTACGAGCAGTACTTC. The encoded protein is CASNPGTVTYEQYF.

On this clone itself: Distinct nucleotide sequences in the sample also encode this CDR3. The chain employs TRBV6-5 and TRBJ2-1, with 11 bases that match TRBD2. CDR1 and CDR2 from the germline V gene are MNHEY and SVGAGI. Trimming cost V 0 bases and J 4 bases; bases outside gene matches: 2. The CDR3 has 16 amino acids. Here the CDR3 reads CASSYSTSGAYNEQFF. CDR3 bases: TGTGCCAGCAGTTACTCGACTAGCGGGGCTTACAATGAGCAGTTCTTC.

This chain joins TRBV6-1 and TRBJ1-1; no clear D gene. The germline gives CDR1 MNHNS, CDR2 SASEGT. The CDR3 runs to 14 residues. The V end lost 4 bases, the J end lost 0 bases, and 9 bases lay between the germline ends. The CDR3 coding sequence is TGTGCCAGCAGTGGGAGAGACCTGAACACTGAAGCTTTCTTT. It is translated as CASSGRDLNTEAFF.

The chain carries TRBV15 and TRBJ2-3, with TRBD1 matching 7 bases. Per the germline V gene, CDR1 is LNHNV and CDR2 is YYDKDF (reference sequence). The CDR3 totals 16 residues. The trim removed 2 bases at V and 3 bases at J, leaving 8 bases unmatched. DNA for the CDR3: TGTGCCACCAGCAGATCGACAGGGTGGTGGACAGATACGCAGTATTTT. Amino acids: CATSRSTGWWTDTQYF.

V gene TRBV19 combines with J gene TRBJ2-7; 7 bases are shared with TRBD2. Germline lookup yields CDR1 LNHDA and CDR2 SQIVND (reference sequence). J was trimmed by 0 bases and V by 5 bases; bases with no gene match: 7. This CDR3 is 15 amino acids long. Written as DNA, the CDR3 is TGTGCCAGTAGTGCCAGGGAGGGCCGCTCCTACGAGCAGTACTTC. Translation: CASSAREGRSYEQYF.

Note on this clone: In the same sample, other DNA sequences code for this CDR3. This rearrangement joins TRBV10-2 to TRBJ2-1; D is unclear. With 3 bases removed from V and 4 bases from J, the gap between germline ends came to 7 bases. The germline V gene encodes CDR1 WSHSY and CDR2 SAAADI. The CDR3 totals 13 residues. CDR3 sequence (DNA): TGCGCCAGCAGTGAAGGAGCGTACAATGAGCAGTTCTTC. This codes for CASSEGAYNEQFF.

V usage is TRBV27 and J usage is TRBJ1-1; D might be TRBD1 (6 bases). Trimming cost V 5 bases and J 6 bases, with 13 bases left between them. The germline CDR1 and CDR2 sequences are MNHEY and SMNVEV (reference sequence). This CDR3 contains 13 residues. CDR3 loop: CASSQEGVSEAFF. The DNA of the CDR3 is TGTGCCAGCAGTCAAGAGGGGGTCTCTGAAGCTTTCTTT.